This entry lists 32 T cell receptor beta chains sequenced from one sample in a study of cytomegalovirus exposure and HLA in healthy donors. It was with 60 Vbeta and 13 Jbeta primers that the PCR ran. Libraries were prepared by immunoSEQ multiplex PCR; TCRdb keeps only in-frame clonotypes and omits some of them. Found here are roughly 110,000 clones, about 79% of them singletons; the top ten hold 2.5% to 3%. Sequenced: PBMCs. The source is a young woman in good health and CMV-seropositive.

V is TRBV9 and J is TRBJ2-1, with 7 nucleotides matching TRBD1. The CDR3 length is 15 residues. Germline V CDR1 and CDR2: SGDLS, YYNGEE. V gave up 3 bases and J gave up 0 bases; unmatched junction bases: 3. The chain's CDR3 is CASSAGTASYNEQFF. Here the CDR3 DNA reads TGTGCCAGCAGCGCGGGGACAGCCTCCTACAATGAGCAGTTCTTC.

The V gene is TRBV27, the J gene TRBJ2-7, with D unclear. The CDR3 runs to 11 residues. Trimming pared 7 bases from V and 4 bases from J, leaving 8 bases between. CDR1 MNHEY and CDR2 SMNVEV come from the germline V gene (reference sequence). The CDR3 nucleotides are TGTGCCAGCACAGGCAGTTACGAGCAGTACTTC. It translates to CASTGSYEQYF.

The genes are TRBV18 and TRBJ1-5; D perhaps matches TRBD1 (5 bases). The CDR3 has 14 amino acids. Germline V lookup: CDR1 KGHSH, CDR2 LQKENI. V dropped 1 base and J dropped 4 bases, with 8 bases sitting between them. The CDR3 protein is CASSPRRGNQPQHF. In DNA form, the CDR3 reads TGTGCCAGCTCACCACGGCGGGGGAATCAGCCCCAGCATTTT.

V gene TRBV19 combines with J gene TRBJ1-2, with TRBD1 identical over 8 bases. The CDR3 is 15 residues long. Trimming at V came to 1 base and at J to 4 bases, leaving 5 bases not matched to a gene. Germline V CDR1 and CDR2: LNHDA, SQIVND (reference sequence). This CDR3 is CASSIAVDRGYGYTF. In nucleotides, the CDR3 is TGTGCCAGTAGTATAGCCGTCGACAGGGGCTATGGCTACACCTTC.

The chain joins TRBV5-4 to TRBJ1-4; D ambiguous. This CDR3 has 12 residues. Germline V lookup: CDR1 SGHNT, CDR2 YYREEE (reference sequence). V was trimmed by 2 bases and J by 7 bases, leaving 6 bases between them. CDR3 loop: CASSFPGEKLFF. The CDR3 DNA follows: TGTGCCAGCAGCTTCCCAGGTGAAAAACTGTTTTTT.

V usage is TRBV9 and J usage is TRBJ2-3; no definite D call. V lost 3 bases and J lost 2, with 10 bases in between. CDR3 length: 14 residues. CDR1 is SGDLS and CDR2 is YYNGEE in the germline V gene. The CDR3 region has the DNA TGTGCCAGCAGCGGGCTAGTCCCCACAGATACGCAGTATTTT. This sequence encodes CASSGLVPTDTQYF. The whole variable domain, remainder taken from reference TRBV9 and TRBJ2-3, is DSGVTQTPKHLITATGQRVTLRCSPRSGDLSVYWYQQSLDQGLQFLIQYYNGEERAKGNILERFSAQQFPDLHSELNLSSLELGDSALYFCASSGLVPTDTQYFGPGTRLTVL.

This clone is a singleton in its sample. CDR3 nucleotide sequence: TGTGCCACCGGGGGACAGATACAAGAGACCCAGTACTTC. Translated, it gives CATGGQIQETQYF. This chain links TRBV15 with TRBJ2-5; 7 bases are a match to TRBD1. There are 13 residues in the CDR3. In germline, CDR1 is LNHNV, CDR2 YYDKDF (reference sequence). After removal of 8 bases from V and 2 bases from J, the junction contained 5 bases not matched to a gene.

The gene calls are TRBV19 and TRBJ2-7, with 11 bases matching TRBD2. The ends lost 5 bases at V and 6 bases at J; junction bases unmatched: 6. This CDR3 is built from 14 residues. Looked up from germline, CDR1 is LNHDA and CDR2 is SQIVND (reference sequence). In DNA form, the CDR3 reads TGTGCCAGTAGTGAAACTAGCGGGAGAGGCGAGCAGTACTTC. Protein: CASSETSGRGEQYF.

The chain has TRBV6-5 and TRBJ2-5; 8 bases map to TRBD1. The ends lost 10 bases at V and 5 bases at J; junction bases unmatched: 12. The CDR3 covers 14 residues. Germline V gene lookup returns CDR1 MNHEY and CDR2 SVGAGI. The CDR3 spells CATGSGGAGETQYF. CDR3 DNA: TGTGCCACCGGCTCAGGGGGCGCTGGGGAGACCCAGTACTTC.

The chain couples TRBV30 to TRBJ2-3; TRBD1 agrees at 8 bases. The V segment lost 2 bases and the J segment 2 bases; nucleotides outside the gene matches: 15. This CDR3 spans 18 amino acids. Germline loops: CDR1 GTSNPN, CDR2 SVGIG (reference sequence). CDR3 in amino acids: CAWSTRQGDRQTTDTQYF. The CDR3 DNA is TGTGCCTGGAGTACCCGCCAAGGGGACAGGCAAACCACAGATACGCAGTATTTT.

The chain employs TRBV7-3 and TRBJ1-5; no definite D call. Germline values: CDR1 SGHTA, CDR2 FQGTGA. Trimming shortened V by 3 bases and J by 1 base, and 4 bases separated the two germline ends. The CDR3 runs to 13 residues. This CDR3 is CASSFVSNQPQHF. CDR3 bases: TGTGCCAGCAGCTTCGTCAGCAATCAGCCCCAGCATTTT. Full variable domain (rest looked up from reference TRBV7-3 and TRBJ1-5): GAGVSQTPSNKVTEKGKYVELRCDPISGHTALYWYRQSLGQGPEFLIYFQGTGAADDSGLPNDRFFAVRPEGSVSTLKIQRTERGDSAVYLCASSFVSNQPQHFGDGTRLSIL.

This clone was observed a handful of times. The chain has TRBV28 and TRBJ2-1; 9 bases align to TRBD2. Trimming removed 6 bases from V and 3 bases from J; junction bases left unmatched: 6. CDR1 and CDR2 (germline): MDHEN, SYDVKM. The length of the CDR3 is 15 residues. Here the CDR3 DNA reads TGTGCCAGCAGGGCGGGGGGGGGTATCTACAATGAGCAGTTCTTC. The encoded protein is CASRAGGGIYNEQFF.

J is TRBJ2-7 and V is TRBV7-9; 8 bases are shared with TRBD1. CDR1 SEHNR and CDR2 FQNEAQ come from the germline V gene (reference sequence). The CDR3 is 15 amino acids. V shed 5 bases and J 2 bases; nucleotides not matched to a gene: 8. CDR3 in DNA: TGTGCCAGCAGCCCGAGACAGGGGCGGACCTACGAGCAGTACTTC. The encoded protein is CASSPRQGRTYEQYF.

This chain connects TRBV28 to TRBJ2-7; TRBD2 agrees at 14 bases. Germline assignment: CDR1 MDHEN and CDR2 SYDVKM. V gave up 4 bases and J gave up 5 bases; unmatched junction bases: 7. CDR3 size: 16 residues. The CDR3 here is CASSSTSGRAGNEQYF. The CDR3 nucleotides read TGTGCCAGCAGTTCGACTAGCGGGAGGGCCGGAAACGAGCAGTACTTC.

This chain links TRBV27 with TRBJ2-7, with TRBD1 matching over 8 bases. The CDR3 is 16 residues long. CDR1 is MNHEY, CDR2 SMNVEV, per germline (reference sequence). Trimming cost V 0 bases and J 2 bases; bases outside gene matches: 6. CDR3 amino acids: CASSLSRQGRTYEQYF. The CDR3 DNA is TGTGCCAGCAGTTTATCGCGACAGGGGCGAACCTACGAGCAGTACTTC.

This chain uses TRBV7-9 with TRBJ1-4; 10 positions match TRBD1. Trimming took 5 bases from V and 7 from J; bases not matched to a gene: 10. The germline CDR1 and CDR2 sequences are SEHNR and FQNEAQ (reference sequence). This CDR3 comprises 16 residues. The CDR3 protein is CASSHRTGGNGEKLFF. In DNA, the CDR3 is TGTGCCAGCAGCCATCGGACAGGGGGGAATGGTGAAAAACTGTTTTTT.

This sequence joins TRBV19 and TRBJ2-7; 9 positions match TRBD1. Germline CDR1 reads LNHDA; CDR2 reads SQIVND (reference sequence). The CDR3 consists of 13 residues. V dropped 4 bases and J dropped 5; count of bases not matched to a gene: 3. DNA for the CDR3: TGTGCCAGTAGTACGGACAGGGGTGACGAGCAGTACTTC. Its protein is CASSTDRGDEQYF.

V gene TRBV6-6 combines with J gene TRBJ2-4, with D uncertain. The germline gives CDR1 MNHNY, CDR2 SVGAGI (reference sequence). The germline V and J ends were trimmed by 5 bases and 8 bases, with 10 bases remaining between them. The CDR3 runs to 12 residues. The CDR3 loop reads CASSTVRDIQYF. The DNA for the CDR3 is TGTGCCAGCAGTACCGTACGAGACATTCAGTACTTC.

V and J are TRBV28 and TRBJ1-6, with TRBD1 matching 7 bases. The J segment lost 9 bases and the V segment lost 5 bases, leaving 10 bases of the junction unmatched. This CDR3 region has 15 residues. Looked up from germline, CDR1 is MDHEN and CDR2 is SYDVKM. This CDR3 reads CASSPRQGWSSPLHF. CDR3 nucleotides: TGTGCCAGCAGTCCGAGACAGGGTTGGAGTTCACCCCTCCACTTT.

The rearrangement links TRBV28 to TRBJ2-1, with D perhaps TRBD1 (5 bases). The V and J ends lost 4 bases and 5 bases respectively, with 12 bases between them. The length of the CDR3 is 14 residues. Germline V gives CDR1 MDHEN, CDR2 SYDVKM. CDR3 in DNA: TGTGCCAGCAGTTGGCAGGGTTTAAACAATGAGCAGTTCTTC. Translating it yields CASSWQGLNNEQFF.

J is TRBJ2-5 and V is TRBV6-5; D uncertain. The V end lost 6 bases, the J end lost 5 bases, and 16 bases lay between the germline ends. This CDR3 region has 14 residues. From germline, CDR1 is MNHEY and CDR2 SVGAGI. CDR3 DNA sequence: TGTGCCAGCAGCCGACAAGGCGTTATGGAGACCCAGTACTTC. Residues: CASSRQGVMETQYF.

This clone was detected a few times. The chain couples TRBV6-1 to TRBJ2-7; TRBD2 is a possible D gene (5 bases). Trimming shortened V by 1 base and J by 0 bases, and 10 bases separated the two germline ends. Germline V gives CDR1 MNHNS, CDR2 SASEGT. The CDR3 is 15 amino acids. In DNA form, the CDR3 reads TGTGCCAGCAGTGAAGAATGGACTTACTCCTACGAGCAGTACTTC. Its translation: CASSEEWTYSYEQYF.

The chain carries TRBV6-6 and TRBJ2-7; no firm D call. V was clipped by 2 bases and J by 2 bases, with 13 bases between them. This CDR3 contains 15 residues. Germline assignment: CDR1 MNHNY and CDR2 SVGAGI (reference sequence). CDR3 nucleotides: TGTGCCAGCAGTTACCCCCTGACGGGTACCTACGAGCAGTACTTC. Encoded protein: CASSYPLTGTYEQYF.

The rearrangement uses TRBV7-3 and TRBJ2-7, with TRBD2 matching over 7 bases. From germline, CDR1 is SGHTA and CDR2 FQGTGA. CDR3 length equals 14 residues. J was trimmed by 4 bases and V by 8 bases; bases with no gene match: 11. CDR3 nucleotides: TGTGCCAGCCAAGCGACGGGAGGACTGTACGAGCAGTACTTC. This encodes CASQATGGLYEQYF.

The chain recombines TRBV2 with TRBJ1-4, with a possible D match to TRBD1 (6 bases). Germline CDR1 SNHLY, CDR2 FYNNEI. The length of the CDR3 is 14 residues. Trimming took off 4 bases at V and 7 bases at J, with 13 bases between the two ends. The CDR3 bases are TGTGCCAGCAGTGCGTCAGGGGAAGGTGAAAAACTGTTTTTT. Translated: CASSASGEGEKLFF.

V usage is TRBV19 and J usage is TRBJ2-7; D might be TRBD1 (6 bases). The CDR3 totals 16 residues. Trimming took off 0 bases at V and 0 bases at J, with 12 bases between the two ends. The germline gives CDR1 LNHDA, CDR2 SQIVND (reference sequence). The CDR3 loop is CASSIEWGLLSYEQYF. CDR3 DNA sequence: TGTGCCAGTAGTATAGAATGGGGGCTCCTCTCCTACGAGCAGTACTTC.

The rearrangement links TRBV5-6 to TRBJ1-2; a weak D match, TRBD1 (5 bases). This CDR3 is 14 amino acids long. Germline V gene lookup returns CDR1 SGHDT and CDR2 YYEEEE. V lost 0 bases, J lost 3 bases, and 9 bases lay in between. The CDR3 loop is CASSLETAYYGYTF. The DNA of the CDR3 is TGTGCCAGCAGCTTGGAGACAGCCTACTATGGCTACACCTTC.

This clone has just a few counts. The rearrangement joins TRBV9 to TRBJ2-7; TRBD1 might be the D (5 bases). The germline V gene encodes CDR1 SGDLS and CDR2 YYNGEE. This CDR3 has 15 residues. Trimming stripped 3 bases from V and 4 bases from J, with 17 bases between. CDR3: CASSEGPQGEYEQYF. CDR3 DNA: TGTGCCAGCAGCGAGGGTCCCCAAGGGGAATACGAGCAGTACTTC.

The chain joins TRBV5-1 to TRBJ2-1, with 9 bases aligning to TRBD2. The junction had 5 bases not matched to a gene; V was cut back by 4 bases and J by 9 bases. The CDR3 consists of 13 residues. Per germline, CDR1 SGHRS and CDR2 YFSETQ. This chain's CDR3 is CASSRTSVSEQFF. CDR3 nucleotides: TGCGCCAGCAGCCGGACTAGCGTTAGTGAGCAGTTCTTC.

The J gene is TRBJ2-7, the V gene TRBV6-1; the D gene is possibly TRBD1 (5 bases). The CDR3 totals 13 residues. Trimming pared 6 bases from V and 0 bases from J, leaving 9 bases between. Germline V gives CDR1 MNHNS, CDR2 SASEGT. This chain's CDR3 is CASSGRVSYEQYF. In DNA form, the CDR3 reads TGTGCCAGCAGCGGCAGGGTCTCCTACGAGCAGTACTTC.

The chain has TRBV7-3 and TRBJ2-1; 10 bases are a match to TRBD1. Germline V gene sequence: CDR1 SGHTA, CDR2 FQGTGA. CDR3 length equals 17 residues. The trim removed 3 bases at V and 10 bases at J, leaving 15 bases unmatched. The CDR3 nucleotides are TGTGCCAGCAGCTTCACCGGGACAGGGGCTTCAGGGGGCGAGCAGTTCTTC. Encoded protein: CASSFTGTGASGGEQFF.

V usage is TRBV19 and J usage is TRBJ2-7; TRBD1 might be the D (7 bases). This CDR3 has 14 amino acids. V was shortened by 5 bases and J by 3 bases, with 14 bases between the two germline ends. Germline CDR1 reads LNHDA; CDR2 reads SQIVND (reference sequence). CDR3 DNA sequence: TGTGCCAGTAGTTCCCAGGGGGACTTCTACGAGCAGTACTTC. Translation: CASSSQGDFYEQYF.